This TCR beta chain was identified in a study of cytomegalovirus exposure and HLA in healthy donors. Of note for this clone: Its antigen is unknown.

Study observations and caveats: The study found most TCR sequences rare, yet found some public TCRs in many donors.

Amplification used 60 Vbeta primers and 13 Jbeta primers. Generated by immunoSEQ multiplex PCR, the TCRdb table keeps only in-frame clones and is missing some. Seen here are about 120,000 clones, roughly 80% observed once, and the top ten hold about 3.3%. This CDR3 contains 16 residues. Trimming took 1 base from V and 3 from J, leaving 16 bases between them. Per germline, CDR1 LGHNA and CDR2 YSLEER. The origin of this receptor is a woman aged 25 to 39 in good health and CMV-seropositive. The chain links TRBV4-3 to TRBJ2-7; possibly TRBD2 for D (5 bases). The specimen was PBMCs. In nucleotides, the CDR3 is TGCGCCAGCAGCCAAGGGACGGGGTTTGGGTTCTACGAGCAGTACTTC. Translating gives CASSQGTGFGFYEQYF.